The 9 T cell receptor beta chains listed next were all sequenced from one sample in a study of low-dose radiotherapy and immunotherapy resistance in tumors. Alpha and beta chains were covered, as first-strand cDNA relied on TRAV- and TRBV-specific primers. TCRs underwent 20 PCR cycles of amplification with a constant-region primer and V-primer adapter. TCRdb re-analysed the reads in MiXCR, keeping a single row per CDR3 protein. The profile shows tens of thousands of distinct CDR3 sequences, approximately 17% of them singletons. The time point was: before trial treatment. The sample was PBMCs, taken before treatment. The receptor source for this set is a male donor with prostate cancer.

This clonotype has a count of ten or more. This chain links TRBV2 with TRBJ1-2; TRBD1 might be the D (6 bases). The CDR3 loop spans 14 amino acids. The germline V gene encodes CDR1 SNHLY and CDR2 FYNNEI. V lost 6 bases, J lost 8 bases, and 19 bases lay in between. CDR3 coding DNA: TGTGCCAGCAGCTCGACAGGAGCAGGTTTGGGCTACACCTTC. This gives the protein CASSSTGAGLGYTF.

This clonotype was picked up a small number of times. The V gene is TRBV5-1, the J gene TRBJ2-1; TRBD2 is a possible D gene (6 bases). Between the trimmed V and J ends, which lost 2 bases and 5 bases, there was a span of 14 bases. Germline loops: CDR1 SGHRS, CDR2 YFSETQ. CDR3 size: 15 residues. DNA for the CDR3: TGCGCCAGCAGCTTTCTTGCGGGGAGAGACAATGAGCAGTTCTTC. Its protein is CASSFLAGRDNEQFF. Filled out from reference TRBV5-1 and TRBJ2-1, the complete variable domain reads KAGVTQTPRYLIKTRGQQVTLSCSPISGHRSVSWYQQTPGQGLQFLFEYFSETQRNKGNFPGRFSGRQFSNSRSEMNVSTLELGDSALYLCASSFLAGRDNEQFFGPGTRLTVL.

This clonotype has ten or more counts. The chain couples TRBV7-2 to TRBJ2-1; possible D gene TRBD2, 6 bases. Germline values: CDR1 SGHTA, CDR2 FQGNSA. The CDR3 runs to 14 residues. The V gene lost 4 bases and the J gene lost 10 bases, with 17 bases spanning the gap. DNA for the CDR3: TGTGCCAGCAGCTCCCCGGGACTTAGAAGAGAGCAGTTCTTC. Its translation is CASSSPGLRREQFF.

The sample holds many counts of this clonotype. This chain links TRBV6-2 or TRBV6-3 with TRBJ2-7, with 10 bases fitting TRBD2. The CDR3 is made up of 14 amino acids. V lost 6 bases and J lost 0; bases outside the gene matches: 2. Germline V gene data show CDR1 as MNHEY and CDR2 as SVGEGT. The CDR3: CASSGLAVSYEQYF. CDR3 DNA sequence: TGTGCCAGCAGCGGACTAGCGGTCTCCTACGAGCAGTACTTC.

This clonotype was counted many times. The chain joins TRBV4-1 to TRBJ2-3; TRBD2 matches at 9 bases. This CDR3 has 17 residues. J gave up 3 bases and V 0 bases, and 7 bases lay outside the gene matches. The germline V gene encodes CDR1 MGHRA and CDR2 YSYEKL. CDR3 protein: CASSQDRTSVVTDTQYF. CDR3 nucleotides: TGCGCCAGCAGCCAAGATAGGACTAGCGTAGTGACAGATACGCAGTATTTT.

The V gene is TRBV29-1, the J gene TRBJ2-1, with TRBD2 matching 10 bases. Germline CDR1 reads SQVTM; CDR2 reads ANQGSEA. The V gene end was trimmed by 4 bases and the J gene end by 7 bases; junction bases not matched to a gene: 1. The CDR3 covers 12 residues. The CDR3 loop reads CSVATSGNEQFF. For the CDR3, the DNA is TGCAGCGTTGCGACTAGCGGGAATGAGCAGTTCTTC.

This clonotype was detected ten times or more. V usage is TRBV12-3 or TRBV12-4 and J usage is TRBJ1-2, with D maybe TRBD1 (5 bases). The CDR3 runs to 14 residues. V dropped 3 bases and J dropped 2 bases, with 10 bases sitting between them. The CDR3 DNA is TGTGCCAGCAGTTTGGGGCAGGTGAACTATGGCTACACCTTC. Its protein product is CASSLGQVNYGYTF.

This clonotype was observed many times. This chain uses TRBV29-1 with TRBJ1-2; 8 bases are shared with TRBD1. Germline assignment: CDR1 SQVTM and CDR2 ANQGSEA. V shed 4 bases and J 6 bases; nucleotides not matched to a gene: 13. The CDR3 is 15 residues long. The CDR3 region is CSVVGQGAVGDGYTF. The CDR3 DNA follows: TGCAGCGTTGTTGGGCAGGGGGCGGTGGGTGATGGCTACACCTTC.

This clonotype was seen ten or more times. The J gene is TRBJ2-7, the V gene TRBV6-5; 8 nucleotides agree with TRBD1. The CDR3 consists of 14 residues. Per the germline V gene, CDR1 is MNHEY and CDR2 is SVGAGI. With V trimmed by 7 bases and J by 2 bases, 7 bases remained unmatched. DNA of the CDR3: TGTGCCAGCATGGTTAACAGGGGGGCCTACGAGCAGTACTTC. Translated: CASMVNRGAYEQYF.